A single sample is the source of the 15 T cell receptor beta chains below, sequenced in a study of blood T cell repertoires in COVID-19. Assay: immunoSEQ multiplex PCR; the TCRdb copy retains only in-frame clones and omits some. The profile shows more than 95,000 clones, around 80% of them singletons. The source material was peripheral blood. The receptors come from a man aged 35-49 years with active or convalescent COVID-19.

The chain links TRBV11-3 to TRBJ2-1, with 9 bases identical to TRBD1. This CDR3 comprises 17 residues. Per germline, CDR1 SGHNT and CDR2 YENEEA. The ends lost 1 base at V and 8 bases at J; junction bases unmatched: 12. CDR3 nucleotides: TGTGCCAGCAGCTTAGTTTTCTCTGGACAGGGGTTTGATGAGCAGTTCTTC. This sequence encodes CASSLVFSGQGFDEQFF.

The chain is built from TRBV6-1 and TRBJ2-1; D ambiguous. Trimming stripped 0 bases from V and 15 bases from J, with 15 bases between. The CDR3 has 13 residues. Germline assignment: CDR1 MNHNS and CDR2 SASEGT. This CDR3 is CASSEALPSEVFF. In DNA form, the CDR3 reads TGTGCCAGCAGTGAAGCCCTTCCCTCCGAGGTGTTCTTC.

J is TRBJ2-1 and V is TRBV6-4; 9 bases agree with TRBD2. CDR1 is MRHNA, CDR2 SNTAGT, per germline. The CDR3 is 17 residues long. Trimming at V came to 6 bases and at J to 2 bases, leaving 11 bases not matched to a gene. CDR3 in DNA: TGTGCCAGCAGCCCCCCCAAGGGACTAGCTCCCTACAATGAGCAGTTCTTC. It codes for CASSPPKGLAPYNEQFF.

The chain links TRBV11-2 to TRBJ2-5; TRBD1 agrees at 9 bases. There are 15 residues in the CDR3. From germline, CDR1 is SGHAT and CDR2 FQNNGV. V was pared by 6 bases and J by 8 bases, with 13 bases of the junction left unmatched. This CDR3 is CASSLGLGQGTTQYF. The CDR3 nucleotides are TGTGCCAGCAGTCTCGGATTGGGACAGGGCACCACCCAGTACTTC.

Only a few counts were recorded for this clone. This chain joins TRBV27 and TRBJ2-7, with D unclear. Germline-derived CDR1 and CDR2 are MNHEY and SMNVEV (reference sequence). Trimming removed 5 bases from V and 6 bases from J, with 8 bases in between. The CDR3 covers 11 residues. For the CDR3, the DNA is TGTGCCAGCAGTCCCGTCGGCGAGCAGTACTTC. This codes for CASSPVGEQYF.

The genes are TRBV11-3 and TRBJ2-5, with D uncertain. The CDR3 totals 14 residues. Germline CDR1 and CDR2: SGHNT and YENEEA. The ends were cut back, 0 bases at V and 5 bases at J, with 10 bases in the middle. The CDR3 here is CASSLDRQRETQYF. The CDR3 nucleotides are TGTGCCAGCAGCTTAGATCGCCAGAGGGAGACCCAGTACTTC.

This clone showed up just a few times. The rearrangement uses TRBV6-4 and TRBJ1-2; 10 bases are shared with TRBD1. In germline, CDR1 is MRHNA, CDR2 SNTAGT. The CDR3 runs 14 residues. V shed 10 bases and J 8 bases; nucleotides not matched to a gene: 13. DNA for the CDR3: TGTGCCAACCTAAACCGGGACAGGGGATTCGGCTACACCTTC. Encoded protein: CANLNRDRGFGYTF.

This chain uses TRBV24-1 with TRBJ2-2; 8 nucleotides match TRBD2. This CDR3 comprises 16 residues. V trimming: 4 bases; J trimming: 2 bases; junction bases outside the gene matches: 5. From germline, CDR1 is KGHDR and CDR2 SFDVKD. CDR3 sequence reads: CATSDPGGVNTGELFF. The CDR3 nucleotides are TGTGCCACCAGTGACCCCGGGGGGGTAAACACCGGGGAGCTGTTTTTT.

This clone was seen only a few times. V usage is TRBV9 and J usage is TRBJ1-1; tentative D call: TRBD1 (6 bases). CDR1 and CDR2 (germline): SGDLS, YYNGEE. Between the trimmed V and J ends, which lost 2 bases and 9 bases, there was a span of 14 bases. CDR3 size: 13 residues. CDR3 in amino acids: CASSVSTGSQAFF. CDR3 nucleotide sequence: TGTGCCAGCAGCGTCTCGACAGGTTCCCAAGCTTTCTTT. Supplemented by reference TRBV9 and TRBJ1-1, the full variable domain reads DSGVTQTPKHLITATGQRVTLRCSPRSGDLSVYWYQQSLDQGLQFLIQYYNGEERAKGNILERFSAQQFPDLHSELNLSSLELGDSALYFCASSVSTGSQAFFGQGTRLTVV.

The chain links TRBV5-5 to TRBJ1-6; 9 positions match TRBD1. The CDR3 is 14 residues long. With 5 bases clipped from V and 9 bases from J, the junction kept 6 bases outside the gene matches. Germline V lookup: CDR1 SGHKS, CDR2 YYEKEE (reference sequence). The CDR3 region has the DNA TGTGCCAGCAGTCCGGGACAGGGTGGTTCACCCCTCCACTTT. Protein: CASSPGQGGSPLHF. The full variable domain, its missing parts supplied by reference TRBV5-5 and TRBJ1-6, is DAGVTQSPTHLIKTRGQQVTLRCSPISGHKSVSWYQQVLGQGPQFIFQYYEKEERGRGNFPDRFSARQFPNYSSELNVNALLLGDSALYLCASSPGQGGSPLHFGNGTRLTVT.

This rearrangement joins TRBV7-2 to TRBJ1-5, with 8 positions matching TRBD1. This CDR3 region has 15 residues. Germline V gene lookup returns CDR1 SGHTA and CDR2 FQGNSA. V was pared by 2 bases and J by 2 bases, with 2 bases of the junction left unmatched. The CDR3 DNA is TGTGCCAGCAGCTTACAGGGGGCGGGCAATCAGCCCCAGCATTTT. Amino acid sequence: CASSLQGAGNQPQHF.

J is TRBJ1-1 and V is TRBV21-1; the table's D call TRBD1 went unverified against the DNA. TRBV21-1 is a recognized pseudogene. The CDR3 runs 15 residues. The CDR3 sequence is CASSPPGTGGMWAFF. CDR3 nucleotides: TGTGCCAGCAGCCCTCCTGGGACAGGGGGTATGTGGGCTTTCTTT.

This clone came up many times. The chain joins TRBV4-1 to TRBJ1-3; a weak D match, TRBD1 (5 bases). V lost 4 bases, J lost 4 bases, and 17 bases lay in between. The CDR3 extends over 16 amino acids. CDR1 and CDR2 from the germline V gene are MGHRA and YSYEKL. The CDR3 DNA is TGCGCCAGCAGCCCGGAGGGTGCGGGGCTAGGAAACACCATATATTTT. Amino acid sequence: CASSPEGAGLGNTIYF.

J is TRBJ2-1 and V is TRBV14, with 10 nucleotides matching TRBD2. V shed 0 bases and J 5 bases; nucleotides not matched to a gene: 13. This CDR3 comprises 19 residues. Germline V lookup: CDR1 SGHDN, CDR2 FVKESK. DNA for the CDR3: TGTGCCAGCAGCCAAGAAGCCCAGCCTCTAGCGGGGGCTAACAATGAGCAGTTCTTC. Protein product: CASSQEAQPLAGANNEQFF.

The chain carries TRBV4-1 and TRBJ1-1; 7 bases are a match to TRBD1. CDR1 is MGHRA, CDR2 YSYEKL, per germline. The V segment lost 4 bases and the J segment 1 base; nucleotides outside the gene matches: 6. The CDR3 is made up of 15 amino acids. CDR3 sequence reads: CASSLSQGPNTEAFF. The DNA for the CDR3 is TGCGCCAGCAGCCTCTCACAGGGGCCGAACACTGAAGCTTTCTTT.